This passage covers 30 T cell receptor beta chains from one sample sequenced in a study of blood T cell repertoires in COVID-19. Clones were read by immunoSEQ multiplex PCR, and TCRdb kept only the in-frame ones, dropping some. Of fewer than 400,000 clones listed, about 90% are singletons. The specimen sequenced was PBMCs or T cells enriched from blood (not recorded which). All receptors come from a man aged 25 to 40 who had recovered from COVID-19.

The CDR3 DNA is TGTGCCAGCAGCGACAGGACTAGCGGGGGGGAGACCCAGTACTTC. Amino acids: CASSDRTSGGETQYF. The chain combines TRBV2 with TRBJ2-5, with TRBD2 matching 14 bases. Trimming took 6 bases from V and 5 from J; bases not matched to a gene: 5. The CDR3 totals 15 residues. The V gene's germline CDR1 is SNHLY and CDR2 FYNNEI.

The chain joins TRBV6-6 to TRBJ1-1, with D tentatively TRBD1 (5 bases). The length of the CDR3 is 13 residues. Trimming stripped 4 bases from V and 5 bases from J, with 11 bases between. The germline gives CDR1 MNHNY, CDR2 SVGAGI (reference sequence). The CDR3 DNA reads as TGTGCCAGCAGTTCGGACATCTTGACTGAAGCTTTCTTT. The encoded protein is CASSSDILTEAFF.

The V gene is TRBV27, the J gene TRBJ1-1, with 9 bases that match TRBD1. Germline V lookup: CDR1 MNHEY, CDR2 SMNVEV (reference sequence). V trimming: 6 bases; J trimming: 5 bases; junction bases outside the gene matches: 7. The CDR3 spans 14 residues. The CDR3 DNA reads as TGTGCCAGCAGGTCTACAGGGGGCGAAACTGAAGCTTTCTTT. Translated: CASRSTGGETEAFF.

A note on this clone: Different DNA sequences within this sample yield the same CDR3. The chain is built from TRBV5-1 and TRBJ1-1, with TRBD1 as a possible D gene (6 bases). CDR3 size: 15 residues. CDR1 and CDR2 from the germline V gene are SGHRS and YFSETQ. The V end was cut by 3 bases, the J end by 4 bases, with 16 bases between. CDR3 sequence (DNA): TGCGCCAGCAGCTCTGGTCGGGGGGCGGGCACTGAAGCTTTCTTT. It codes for CASSSGRGAGTEAFF.

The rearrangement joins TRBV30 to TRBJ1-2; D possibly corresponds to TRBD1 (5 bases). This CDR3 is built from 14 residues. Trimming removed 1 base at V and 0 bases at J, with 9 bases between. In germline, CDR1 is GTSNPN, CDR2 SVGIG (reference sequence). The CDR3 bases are TGTGCCTGGAGTGACAGGCCCTCTAACTATGGCTACACCTTC. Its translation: CAWSDRPSNYGYTF.

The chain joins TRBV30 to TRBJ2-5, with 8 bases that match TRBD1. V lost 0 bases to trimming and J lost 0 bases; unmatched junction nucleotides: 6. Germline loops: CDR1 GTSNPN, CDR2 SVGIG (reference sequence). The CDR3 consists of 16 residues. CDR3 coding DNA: TGTGCCTGGAGTGTCGGGATACAGGGGGACCAAGAGACCCAGTACTTC. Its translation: CAWSVGIQGDQETQYF.

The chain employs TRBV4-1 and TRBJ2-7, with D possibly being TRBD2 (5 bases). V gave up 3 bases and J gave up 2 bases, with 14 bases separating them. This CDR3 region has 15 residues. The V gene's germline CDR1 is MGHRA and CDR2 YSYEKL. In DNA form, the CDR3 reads TGCGCCAGCAGCCATGCCCAAGTCGGGGCCTACGAGCAGTACTTC. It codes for CASSHAQVGAYEQYF.

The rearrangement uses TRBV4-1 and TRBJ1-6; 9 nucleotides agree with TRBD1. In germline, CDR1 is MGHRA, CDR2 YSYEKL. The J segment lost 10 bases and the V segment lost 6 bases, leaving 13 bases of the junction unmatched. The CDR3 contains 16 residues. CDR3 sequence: CASRVSPRDRESPLHF. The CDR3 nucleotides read TGCGCCAGCAGGGTTAGTCCCCGGGACAGGGAATCACCCCTCCACTTT.

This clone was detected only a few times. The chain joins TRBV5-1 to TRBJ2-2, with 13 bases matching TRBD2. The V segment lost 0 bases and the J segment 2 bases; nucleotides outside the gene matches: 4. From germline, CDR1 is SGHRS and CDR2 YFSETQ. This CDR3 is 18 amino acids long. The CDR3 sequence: CASSLGLAGGTNTGELFF. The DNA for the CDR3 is TGCGCCAGCAGCTTGGGACTAGCGGGGGGCACTAACACCGGGGAGCTGTTTTTT.

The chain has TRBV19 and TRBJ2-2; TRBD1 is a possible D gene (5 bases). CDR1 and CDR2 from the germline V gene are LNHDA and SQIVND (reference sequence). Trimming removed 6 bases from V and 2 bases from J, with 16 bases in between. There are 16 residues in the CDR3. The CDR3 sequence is CASRSRASHNTGELFF. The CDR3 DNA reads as TGTGCCAGTAGATCCAGGGCGTCTCATAACACCGGGGAGCTGTTTTTT.

The CDR3 coding sequence is TGTGCCTGGAGTGCTTGGGGACAGGCTGCTTTCTTT. This gives the protein CAWSAWGQAAFF. The rearrangement joins TRBV30 to TRBJ1-1; 8 nucleotides align to TRBD1. The CDR3 runs 12 residues. V shed 1 base and J 11 bases; nucleotides not matched to a gene: 6. The germline CDR1 and CDR2 sequences are GTSNPN and SVGIG (reference sequence).

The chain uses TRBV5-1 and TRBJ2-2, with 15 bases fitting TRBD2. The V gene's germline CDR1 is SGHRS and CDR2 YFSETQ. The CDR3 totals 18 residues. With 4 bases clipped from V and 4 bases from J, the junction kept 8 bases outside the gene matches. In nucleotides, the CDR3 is TGCGCCAGCAGCACGCGGACTAGCGGGGGGGTGTTCACCGGGGAGCTGTTTTTT. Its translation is CASSTRTSGGVFTGELFF.

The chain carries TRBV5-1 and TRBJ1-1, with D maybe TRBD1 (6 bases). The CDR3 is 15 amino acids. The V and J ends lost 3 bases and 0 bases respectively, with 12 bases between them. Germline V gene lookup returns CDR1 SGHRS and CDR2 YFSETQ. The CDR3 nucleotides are TGCGCCAGCAGCTCGCCGGACAGAATGAACACTGAAGCTTTCTTT. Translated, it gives CASSSPDRMNTEAFF. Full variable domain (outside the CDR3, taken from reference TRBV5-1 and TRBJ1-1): KAGVTQTPRYLIKTRGQQVTLSCSPISGHRSVSWYQQTPGQGLQFLFEYFSETQRNKGNFPGRFSGRQFSNSRSEMNVSTLELGDSALYLCASSSPDRMNTEAFFGQGTRLTVV.

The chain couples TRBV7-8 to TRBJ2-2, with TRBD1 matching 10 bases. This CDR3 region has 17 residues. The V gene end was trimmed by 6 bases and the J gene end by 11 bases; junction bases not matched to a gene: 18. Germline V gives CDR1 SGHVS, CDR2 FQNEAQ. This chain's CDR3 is CASRGQGPPGSWSELFF. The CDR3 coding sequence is TGTGCCAGCAGGGGACAGGGGCCACCGGGGAGCTGGTCCGAGCTGTTTTTT.

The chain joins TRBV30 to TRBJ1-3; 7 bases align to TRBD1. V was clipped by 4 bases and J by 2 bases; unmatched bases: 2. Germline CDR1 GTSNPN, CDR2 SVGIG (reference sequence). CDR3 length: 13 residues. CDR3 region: CAWTTGPGNTIYF. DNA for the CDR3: TGTGCCTGGACGACAGGGCCTGGAAACACCATATATTTT.

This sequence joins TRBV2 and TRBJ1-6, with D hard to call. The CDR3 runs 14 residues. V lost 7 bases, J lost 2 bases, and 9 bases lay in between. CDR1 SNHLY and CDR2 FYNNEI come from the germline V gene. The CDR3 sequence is CASTPPAYNSPLHF. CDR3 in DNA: TGTGCCAGCACCCCGCCAGCCTATAATTCACCCCTCCACTTT.

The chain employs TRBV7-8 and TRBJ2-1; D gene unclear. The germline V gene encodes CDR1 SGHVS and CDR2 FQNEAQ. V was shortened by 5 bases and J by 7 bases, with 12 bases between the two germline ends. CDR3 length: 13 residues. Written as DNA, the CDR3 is TGTGCCAGCAGCCCTAATTCGTTGAATGAGCAGTTCTTC. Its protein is CASSPNSLNEQFF.

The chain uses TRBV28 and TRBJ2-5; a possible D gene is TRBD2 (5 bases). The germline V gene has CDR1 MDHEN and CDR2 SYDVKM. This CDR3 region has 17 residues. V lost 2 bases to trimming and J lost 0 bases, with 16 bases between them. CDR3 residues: CASSLVRASPYQETQYF. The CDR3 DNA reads TGTGCCAGCAGTTTAGTCCGGGCTAGCCCATACCAAGAGACCCAGTACTTC.

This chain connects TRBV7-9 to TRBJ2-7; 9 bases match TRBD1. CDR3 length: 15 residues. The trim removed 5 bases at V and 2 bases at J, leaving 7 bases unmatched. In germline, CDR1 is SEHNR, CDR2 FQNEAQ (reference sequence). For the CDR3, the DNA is TGTGCCAGCAGCCAAGGGACAGGGTTAGCCTACGAGCAGTACTTC. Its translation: CASSQGTGLAYEQYF.

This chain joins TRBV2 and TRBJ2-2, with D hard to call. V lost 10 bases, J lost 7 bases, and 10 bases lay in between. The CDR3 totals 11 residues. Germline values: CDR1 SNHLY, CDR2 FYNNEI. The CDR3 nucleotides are TGTGCCACCTCGAGAGGCGGGGAGCTGTTTTTT. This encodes CATSRGGELFF.

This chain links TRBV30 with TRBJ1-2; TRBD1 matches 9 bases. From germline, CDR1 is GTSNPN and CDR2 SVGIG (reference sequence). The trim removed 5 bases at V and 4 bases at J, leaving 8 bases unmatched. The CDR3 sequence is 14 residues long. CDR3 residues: CAWGRTGATYGYTF. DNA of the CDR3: TGTGCCTGGGGTAGGACAGGGGCCACCTATGGCTACACCTTC. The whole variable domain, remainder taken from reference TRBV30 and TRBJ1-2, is SQTIHQWPATLVQPVGSPLSLECTVEGTSNPNLYWYRQAAGRGLQLLFYSVGIGQISSEVPQNLSASRPQDRQFILSSKKLLLSDSGFYLCAWGRTGATYGYTFGSGTRLTVV.

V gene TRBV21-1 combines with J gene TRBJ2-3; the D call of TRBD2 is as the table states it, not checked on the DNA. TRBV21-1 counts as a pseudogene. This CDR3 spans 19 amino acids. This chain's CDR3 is CASSKAASGEETSTDTQYF. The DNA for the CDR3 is TGTGCCAGCAGCAAAGCGGCTAGCGGGGAGGAGACCAGCACAGATACGCAGTATTTT.

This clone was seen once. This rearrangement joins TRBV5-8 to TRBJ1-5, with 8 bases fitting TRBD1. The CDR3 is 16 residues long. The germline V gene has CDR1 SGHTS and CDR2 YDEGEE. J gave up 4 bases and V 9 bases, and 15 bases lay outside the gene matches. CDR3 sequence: CATTGRRTGLNQPQHF. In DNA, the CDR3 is TGTGCCACTACGGGAAGGAGGACAGGGCTAAATCAGCCCCAGCATTTT.

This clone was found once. CDR3 residues: CAYNSLYSYEQYF. For the CDR3, the DNA is TGTGCCTACAACAGTCTTTACTCCTACGAGCAGTACTTC. The chain employs TRBV2 and TRBJ2-7; D not resolved. Trimming cost V 11 bases and J 0 bases, with 14 bases left between them. This CDR3 contains 13 residues. Germline V gene sequence: CDR1 SNHLY, CDR2 FYNNEI.

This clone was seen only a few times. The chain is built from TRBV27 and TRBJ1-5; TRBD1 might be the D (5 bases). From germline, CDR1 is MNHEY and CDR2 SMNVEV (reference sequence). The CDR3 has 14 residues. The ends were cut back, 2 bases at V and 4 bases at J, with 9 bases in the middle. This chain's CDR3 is CASSLQGPNQPQHF. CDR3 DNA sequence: TGTGCCAGCAGTTTACAGGGCCCGAATCAGCCCCAGCATTTT.

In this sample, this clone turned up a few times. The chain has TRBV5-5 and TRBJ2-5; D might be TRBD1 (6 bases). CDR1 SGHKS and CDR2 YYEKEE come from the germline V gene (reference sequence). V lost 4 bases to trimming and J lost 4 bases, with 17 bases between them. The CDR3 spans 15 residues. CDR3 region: CASSRPVQGSETQYF. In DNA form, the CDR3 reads TGTGCCAGCAGCCGCCCCGTTCAGGGGTCAGAGACCCAGTACTTC.

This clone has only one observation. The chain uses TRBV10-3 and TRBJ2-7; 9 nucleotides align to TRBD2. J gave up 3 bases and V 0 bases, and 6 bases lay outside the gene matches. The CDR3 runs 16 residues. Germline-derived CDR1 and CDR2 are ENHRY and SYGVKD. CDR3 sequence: CAISESYSSGDYEQYF. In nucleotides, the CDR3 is TGTGCCATCAGTGAGTCCTACTCTAGCGGGGACTACGAGCAGTACTTC.

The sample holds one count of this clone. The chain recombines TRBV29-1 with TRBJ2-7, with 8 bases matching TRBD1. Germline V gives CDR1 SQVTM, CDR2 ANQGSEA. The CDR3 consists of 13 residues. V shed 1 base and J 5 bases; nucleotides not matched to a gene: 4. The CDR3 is CSVEGTGFNEQYF. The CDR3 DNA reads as TGCAGCGTTGAAGGGACAGGGTTCAACGAGCAGTACTTC.

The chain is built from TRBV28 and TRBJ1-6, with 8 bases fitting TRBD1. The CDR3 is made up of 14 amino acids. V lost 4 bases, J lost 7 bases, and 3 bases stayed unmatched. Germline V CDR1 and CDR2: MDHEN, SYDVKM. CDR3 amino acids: CASSSGQGNSPLHF. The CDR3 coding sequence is TGTGCCAGCAGTTCAGGACAGGGAAATTCACCCCTCCACTTT.

As DNA, the CDR3 is TGTGCCAGCAGTTTATTCGGACAGTACGAGCAGTACTTC. It translates to CASSLFGQYEQYF. The J gene is TRBJ2-7, the V gene TRBV28; D possibly corresponds to TRBD1 (6 bases). This CDR3 region has 13 residues. Germline lookup yields CDR1 MDHEN and CDR2 SYDVKM. The V end was cut by 1 base, the J end by 4 bases, with 8 bases between.